This T cell receptor beta chain was retrieved from a study of Ad26.COV2.S vaccination and SARS-CoV-2 variants. V lost 7 bases and J lost 1, with 10 bases in between. The germline V gene has CDR1 LNHDA and CDR2 SQIVND (reference sequence). This CDR3 region has 14 residues. Overall study findings and caveats: Spike-specific TCR breadth was greater after Ad26.COV2.S than placebo.

Note on this clone: Antigen: not known.

Produced via immunoSEQ multiplex PCR; TCRdb's table is partial and in-frame only. This repertoire shows about 370,000 clones, about nine tenths found once; its top ten account for around 1.8%. This sample's treatment: roughly 20 received Ad26.COV2.S at low or high dose, single or two shots; 5 received placebo; per-sample allocation not given. Repertoires come from day 63 after the first vaccine or placebo injection. This adult donor, from Boston, was 18-55 years old. The chain uses TRBV19 and TRBJ2-2, with D maybe TRBD1 (5 bases). The source material was peripheral blood, sampled in a trial of Ad26.COV2.S vaccine versus placebo. The source of this sequence is a person aged 18-60 years who received the Ad26.COV2.S COVID-19 vaccine or a placebo. The CDR3 DNA sequence: TGTGCCAGTACTAAAGGACAGAACACCGGGGAGCTGTTTTTT. This encodes CASTKGQNTGELFF.